This section outlines one T cell receptor beta chain sequence together with its context. The target antigen is unknown. Extracted RNA was reverse transcribed, and the resulting cDNA served as sequencing template. The table came from immunoSEQ multiplex PCR; TCRdb's copy has only in-frame clones and leaves some out. The top ten hold 25% of the sample, which has roughly 140,000 clones, roughly four fifths seen once. The record originates from a study of CD8+ T cells in alopecia areata. Turning to the study itself: Treated patients received severity scores based on the percentage of scalp area affected.

Study-wide results and limits: Significant decreases in scalp clonality and expanded CD8+ clones followed tofacitinib treatment. There were many expanded lesional clones persisting in scalp and blood during tofacitinib.

This CDR3 has 14 residues. Germline V gives CDR1 SQVTM, CDR2 ANQGSEA. V lost 6 bases, J lost 4 bases, and 6 bases stayed unmatched. The treatment was: oral pan-JAK inhibitor, 5-10 mg twice daily. Sampling of alopecia areata patients yielded lesional scalp punch biopsies as well as peripheral blood. The V and J genes are TRBV29-1 and TRBJ1-3; TRBD1 matches at 10 bases. This clonotype was sampled from a human donor with alopecia areata. Here the sequenced sample was CD8+ T cells sorted from blood, taken at week 4, from a patient treated with tofacitinib. DNA of the CDR3: TGCAGCGTCGCCGGGACAGGGGACGGAAACACCATATATTTT. Translation gives CSVAGTGDGNTIYF.